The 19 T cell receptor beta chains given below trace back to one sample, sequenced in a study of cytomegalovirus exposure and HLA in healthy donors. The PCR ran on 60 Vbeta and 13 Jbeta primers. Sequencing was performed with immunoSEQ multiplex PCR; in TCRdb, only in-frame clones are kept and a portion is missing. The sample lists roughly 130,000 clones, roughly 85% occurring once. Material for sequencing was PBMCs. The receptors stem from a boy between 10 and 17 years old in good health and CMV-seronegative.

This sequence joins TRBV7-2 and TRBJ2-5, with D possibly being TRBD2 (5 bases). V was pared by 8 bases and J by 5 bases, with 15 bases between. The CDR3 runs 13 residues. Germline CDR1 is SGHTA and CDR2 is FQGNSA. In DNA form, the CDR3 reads TGTGCCAGCGGGAGAGCCTGGGATGAGACCCAGTACTTC. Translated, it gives CASGRAWDETQYF.

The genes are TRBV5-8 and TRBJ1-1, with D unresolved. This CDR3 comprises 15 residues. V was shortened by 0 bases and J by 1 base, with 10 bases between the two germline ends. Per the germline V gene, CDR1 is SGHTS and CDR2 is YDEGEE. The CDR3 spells CASSLAGGGNTEAFF. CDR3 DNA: TGTGCCAGCAGCTTGGCTGGTGGCGGGAACACTGAAGCTTTCTTT.

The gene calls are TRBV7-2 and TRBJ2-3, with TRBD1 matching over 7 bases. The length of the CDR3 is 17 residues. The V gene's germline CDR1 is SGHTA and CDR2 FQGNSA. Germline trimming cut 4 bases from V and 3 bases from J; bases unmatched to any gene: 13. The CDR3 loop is CASSWGNRGIETDTQYF. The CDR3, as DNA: TGTGCCAGCAGCTGGGGTAACAGGGGCATCGAGACAGATACGCAGTATTTT. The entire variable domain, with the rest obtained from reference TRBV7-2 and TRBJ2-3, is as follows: GAGVSQSPSNKVTEKGKDVELRCDPISGHTALYWYRQSLGQGLEFLIYFQGNSAPDKSGLPSDRFSAERTGGSVSTLTIQRTQQEDSAVYLCASSWGNRGIETDTQYFGPGTRLTVL.

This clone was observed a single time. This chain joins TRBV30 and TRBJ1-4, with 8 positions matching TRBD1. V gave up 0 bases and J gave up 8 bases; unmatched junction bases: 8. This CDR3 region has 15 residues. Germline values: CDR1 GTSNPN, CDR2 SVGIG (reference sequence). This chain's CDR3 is CAWSVLTGGAEKLFF. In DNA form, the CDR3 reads TGTGCCTGGAGTGTACTCACAGGGGGTGCGGAAAAACTGTTTTTT.

The CDR3 region is CASSQSRTSGTDTQYF. CDR3 DNA sequence: TGCGCCAGCAGCCAGAGCCGGACTAGCGGCACAGATACGCAGTATTTT. V gene TRBV5-1 combines with J gene TRBJ2-3; the match to TRBD2 covers 9 bases. The germline gives CDR1 SGHRS, CDR2 YFSETQ. The CDR3 extends over 16 amino acids. V shed 4 bases and J 1 base; nucleotides not matched to a gene: 7.

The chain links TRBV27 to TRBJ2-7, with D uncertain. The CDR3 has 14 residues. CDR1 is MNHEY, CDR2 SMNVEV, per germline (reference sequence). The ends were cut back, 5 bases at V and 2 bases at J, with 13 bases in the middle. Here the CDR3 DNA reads TGTGCCAGCAGTCCCGAGACTCGAACCTACGAGCAGTACTTC. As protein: CASSPETRTYEQYF.

Here the CDR3 reads CSVPDRGDYGYTF. The CDR3 bases are TGCAGCGTGCCGGACAGGGGGGACTATGGCTACACCTTC. The genes are TRBV29-1 and TRBJ1-2; 10 bases map to TRBD1. With 6 bases clipped from V and 3 bases from J, the junction kept 4 bases outside the gene matches. Germline CDR1 SQVTM, CDR2 ANQGSEA. The CDR3 covers 13 residues.

This CDR3 reads CASSLAAGSSSYNEQFF. DNA for the CDR3: TGCGCCAGCAGCTTGGCAGCGGGGTCGAGCTCCTACAATGAGCAGTTCTTC. This sequence joins TRBV5-1 and TRBJ2-1; 7 bases line up with TRBD2. CDR3 size: 17 residues. Germline assignment: CDR1 SGHRS and CDR2 YFSETQ. Germline trimming cut 0 bases from V and 0 bases from J; bases unmatched to any gene: 6.

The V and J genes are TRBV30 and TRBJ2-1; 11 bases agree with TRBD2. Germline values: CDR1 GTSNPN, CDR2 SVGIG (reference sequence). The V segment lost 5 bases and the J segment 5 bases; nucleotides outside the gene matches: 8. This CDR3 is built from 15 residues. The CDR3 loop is CAWCPRLAGNNEQFF. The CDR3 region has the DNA TGTGCCTGGTGTCCCCGACTAGCGGGAAACAATGAGCAGTTCTTC.

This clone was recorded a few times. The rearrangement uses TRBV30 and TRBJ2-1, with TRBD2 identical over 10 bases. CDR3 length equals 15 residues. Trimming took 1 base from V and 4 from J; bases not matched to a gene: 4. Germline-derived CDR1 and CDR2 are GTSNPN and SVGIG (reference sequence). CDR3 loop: CAWSGLAGLYNEQFF. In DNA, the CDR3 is TGTGCCTGGAGTGGACTAGCGGGCCTATACAATGAGCAGTTCTTC.

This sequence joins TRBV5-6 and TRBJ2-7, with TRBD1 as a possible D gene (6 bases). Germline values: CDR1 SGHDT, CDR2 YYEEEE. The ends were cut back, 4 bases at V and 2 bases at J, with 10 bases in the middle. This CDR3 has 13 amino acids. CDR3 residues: CASSGDNPYEQYF. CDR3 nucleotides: TGTGCCAGCAGCGGGGACAACCCCTACGAGCAGTACTTC.

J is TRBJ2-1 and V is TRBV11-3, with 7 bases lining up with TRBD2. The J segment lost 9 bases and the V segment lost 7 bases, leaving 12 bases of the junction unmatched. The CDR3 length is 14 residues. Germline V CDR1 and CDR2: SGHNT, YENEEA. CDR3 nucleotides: TGTGCCAGCACCCGGGAGGCCCTGGCCTTTGAGCAGTTCTTC. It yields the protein CASTREALAFEQFF.

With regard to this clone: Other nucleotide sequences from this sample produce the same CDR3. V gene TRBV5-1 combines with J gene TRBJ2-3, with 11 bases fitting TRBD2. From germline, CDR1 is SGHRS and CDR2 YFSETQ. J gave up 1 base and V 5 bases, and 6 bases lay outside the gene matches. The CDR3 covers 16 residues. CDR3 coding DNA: TGCGCCAGCAGGCTCTTACTAGCGGGAGGCACAGATACGCAGTATTTT. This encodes CASRLLLAGGTDTQYF.

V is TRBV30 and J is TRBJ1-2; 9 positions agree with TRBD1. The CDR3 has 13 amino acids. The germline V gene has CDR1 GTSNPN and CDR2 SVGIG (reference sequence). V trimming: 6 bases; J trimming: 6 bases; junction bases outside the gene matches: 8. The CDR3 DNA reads TGTGCCTGCCGAGGACAGGGGAGAAATGGCTACACCTTC. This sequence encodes CACRGQGRNGYTF.

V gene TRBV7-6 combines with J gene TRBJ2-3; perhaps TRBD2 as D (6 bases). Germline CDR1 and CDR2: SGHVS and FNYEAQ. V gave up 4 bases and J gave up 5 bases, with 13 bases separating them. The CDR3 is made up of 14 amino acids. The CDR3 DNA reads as TGTGCCAGCAGCTCTGGCGGGAATGGAGATACGCAGTATTTT. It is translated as CASSSGGNGDTQYF.

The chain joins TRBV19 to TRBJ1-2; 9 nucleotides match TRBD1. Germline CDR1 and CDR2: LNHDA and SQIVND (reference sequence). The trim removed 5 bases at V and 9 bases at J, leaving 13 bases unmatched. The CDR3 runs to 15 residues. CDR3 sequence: CASSPWDRESPSYTF. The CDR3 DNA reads TGTGCCAGTAGTCCCTGGGACAGGGAGAGCCCCAGCTACACCTTC.

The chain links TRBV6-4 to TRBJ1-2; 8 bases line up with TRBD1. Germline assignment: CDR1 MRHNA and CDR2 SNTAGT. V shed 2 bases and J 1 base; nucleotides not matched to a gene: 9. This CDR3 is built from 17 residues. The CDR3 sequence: CASSDPPGQENNYGYTF. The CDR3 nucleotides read TGTGCCAGCAGTGACCCGCCGGGACAGGAAAATAACTATGGCTACACCTTC.

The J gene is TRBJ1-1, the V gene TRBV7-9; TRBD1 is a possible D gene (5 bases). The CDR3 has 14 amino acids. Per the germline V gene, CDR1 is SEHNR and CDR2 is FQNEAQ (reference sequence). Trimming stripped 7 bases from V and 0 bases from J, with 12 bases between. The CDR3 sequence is CASIKGQMNTEAFF. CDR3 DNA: TGTGCCAGCATCAAGGGGCAGATGAACACTGAAGCTTTCTTT. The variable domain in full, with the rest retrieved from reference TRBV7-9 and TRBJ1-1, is DTGVSQNPRHKITKRGQNVTFRCDPISEHNRLYWYRQTLGQGPEFLTYFQNEAQLEKSRLLSDRFSAERPKGSFSTLEIQRTEQGDSAMYLCASIKGQMNTEAFFGQGTRLTVV.

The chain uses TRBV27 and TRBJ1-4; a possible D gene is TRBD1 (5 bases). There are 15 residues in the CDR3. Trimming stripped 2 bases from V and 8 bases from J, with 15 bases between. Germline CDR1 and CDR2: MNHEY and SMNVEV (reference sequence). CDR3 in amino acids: CASSLIWEGEEKLFF. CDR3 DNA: TGTGCCAGCAGTTTAATCTGGGAAGGGGAAGAAAAACTGTTTTTT.